The sequence of this T cell receptor beta chain was determined in a study of blood T cell repertoires in COVID-19. Study-wide background: Sites in the United States, Italy and Spain provided acute and convalescent COVID-19 samples. Nucleic acid was either cDNA or gDNA, and it came from T cells, B-cell-depleted T cells, or PBMCs.

The V segment lost 7 bases and the J segment 0 bases; nucleotides outside the gene matches: 11. Germline V lookup: CDR1 LNHDA, CDR2 SQIVND (reference sequence). The CDR3 contains 17 residues. Authors' data handling: The authors estimated nucleated cell counts from reference gene primer amplification. Assay: immunoSEQ multiplex PCR; the TCRdb copy retains only in-frame clones and omits some. The DNA was the basis for D and trimming; V, J and clone size are from that table. The sample holds more than 400,000 clones, 80% to 90% seen once. V gene TRBV19 combines with J gene TRBJ1-5; TRBD1 matches 8 bases. The sequencing sample was made of peripheral blood. The source of this sequence is a human donor in a cohort sampled during active COVID-19. CDR3 nucleotides: TGTGCCAGTAACACCGGGACAGGTTTCTATAGCAATCAGCCCCAGCATTTT. This encodes CASNTGTGFYSNQPQHF. The full variable domain, in which reference TRBV19 and TRBJ1-5 provide the parts outside the CDR3, is DGGITQSPKYLFRKEGQNVTLSCEQNLNHDAMYWYRQDPGQGLRLIYYSQIVNDFQKGDIAEGYSVSREKKESFPLTVTSAQKNPTAFYLCASNTGTGFYSNQPQHFGDGTRLSIL.